The 13 T cell receptor beta chains reported below all come from one sample, sequenced in a study of blood T cell repertoires in COVID-19. Method: immunoSEQ multiplex PCR; TCRdb's copy keeps in-frame clones and lacks some. In the table there are more than 200,000 clones, roughly 86% of which are singletons. The sample taken for sequencing was peripheral blood. The source of these receptors is a woman aged 55-70 years with acute or convalescent COVID-19.

The chain is built from TRBV25-1 and TRBJ2-5; TRBD2 matches 11 bases. The V gene end was trimmed by 1 base and the J gene end by 1 base; junction bases not matched to a gene: 2. The germline CDR1 and CDR2 sequences are MGHDK and SYGVNS. This CDR3 region has 16 residues. This CDR3 reads CASSESSGRIQETQYF. The CDR3 nucleotides are TGTGCCAGCAGTGAATCTAGCGGGAGGATCCAAGAGACCCAGTACTTC.

The chain links TRBV5-1 to TRBJ2-5; 12 bases map to TRBD2. The germline V gene has CDR1 SGHRS and CDR2 YFSETQ. This CDR3 is 14 amino acids long. The V segment lost 5 bases and the J segment 2 bases; nucleotides outside the gene matches: 1. The CDR3 protein is CASRTSGGQETQYF. The CDR3 DNA sequence: TGCGCCAGCAGGACTAGCGGGGGTCAAGAGACCCAGTACTTC. Looking up the rest from reference TRBV5-1 and TRBJ2-5 gives the full variable domain: KAGVTQTPRYLIKTRGQQVTLSCSPISGHRSVSWYQQTPGQGLQFLFEYFSETQRNKGNFPGRFSGRQFSNSRSEMNVSTLELGDSALYLCASRTSGGQETQYFGPGTRLLVL.

The gene calls are TRBV20-1 and TRBJ2-3, with a tentative D call TRBD2 (6 bases). This CDR3 region has 14 residues. Per germline, CDR1 DFQATT and CDR2 SNEGSKA (reference sequence). V lost 3 bases and J lost 6, with 16 bases in between. The CDR3: CSASLEREADTQYF. The CDR3 coding sequence is TGCAGTGCTAGTCTAGAAAGGGAGGCCGATACGCAGTATTTT.

This clone appeared a single time. The chain uses TRBV3-1 (or the pseudogene TRBV3-2) and TRBJ2-5; 7 nucleotides align to TRBD1. Germline V lookup: CDR1 LGHDT, CDR2 YNNKEL (reference sequence). The CDR3 extends over 16 amino acids. With 1 base clipped from V and 1 base from J, the junction kept 6 bases outside the gene matches. The CDR3 spells CASSQARGGLQETQYF. The CDR3, as DNA: TGTGCCAGCAGCCAAGCGAGAGGGGGCCTCCAAGAGACCCAGTACTTC.

As to this clone: It may be a read error: a sequence one base away is much more abundant. Other DNA sequences in the sample encode the same CDR3. Here the CDR3 reads CASSYGTSGGDEQFF. CDR3 DNA: TGTGCCAGCAGTTATGGTACTAGCGGGGGGGATGAACAGTTCTTC. The chain carries TRBV6-2 or TRBV6-3 and TRBJ2-1, with 13 nucleotides matching TRBD2. Germline CDR1 MNHEY, CDR2 SVGEGT. The CDR3 length is 15 residues.

The genes are TRBV5-1 and TRBJ1-6; 8 nucleotides line up with TRBD1. V lost 4 bases and J lost 7; bases outside the gene matches: 7. CDR1 and CDR2 from the germline V gene are SGHRS and YFSETQ. The CDR3 runs to 15 residues. CDR3 in amino acids: CASSPLNRGNSPLHF. Written as DNA, the CDR3 is TGCGCCAGCAGCCCCCTCAACAGGGGGAATTCACCCCTCCACTTT.

CDR3 in amino acids: CASSSSTGPQYF. CDR3 coding DNA: TGTGCCAGTAGTTCCTCGACAGGGCCGCAGTATTTT. The chain links TRBV19 to TRBJ2-3, with 7 nucleotides matching TRBD1. Trimming took 5 bases from V and 10 from J; bases not matched to a gene: 6. CDR1 is LNHDA, CDR2 SQIVND, per germline (reference sequence). The CDR3 runs to 12 residues.

The chain employs TRBV11-2 and TRBJ2-3; 13 nucleotides line up with TRBD2. The CDR3 has 16 amino acids. J lost 6 bases, V lost 5 bases, and 8 bases had no gene match. Germline CDR1 is SGHAT and CDR2 is FQNNGV. The DNA for the CDR3 is TGTGCCAGCAGCCGGAGGCAGACTAGCGGGAGGGATACGCAGTATTTT. This translates into CASSRRQTSGRDTQYF.

The rearrangement uses TRBV27 and TRBJ2-7; 7 bases agree with TRBD2. There are 16 residues in the CDR3. Germline V gives CDR1 MNHEY, CDR2 SMNVEV (reference sequence). Trimming took 2 bases from V and 1 from J; bases not matched to a gene: 8. Written as DNA, the CDR3 is TGTGCCAGCAGTTTACGGCTAGCGGACCTTTCCTACGAGCAGTACTTC. This encodes CASSLRLADLSYEQYF.

The chain joins TRBV11-2 to TRBJ1-2; 9 positions match TRBD1. Germline CDR1 reads SGHAT; CDR2 reads FQNNGV. Unmatched junction bases numbered 8, after V lost 5 bases and J lost 4 bases. This CDR3 region has 15 residues. The CDR3 DNA is TGTGCCAGCAGCCCAACGACAGGGGGGACCTATGGCTACACCTTC. As protein: CASSPTTGGTYGYTF.

V is TRBV19 and J is TRBJ1-2, with 7 bases matching TRBD1. The CDR3 contains 14 residues. The junction had 5 bases not matched to a gene; V was cut back by 0 bases and J by 7 bases. Germline values: CDR1 LNHDA, CDR2 SQIVND (reference sequence). The CDR3 spells CASSIDRGISGYTF. The DNA for the CDR3 is TGTGCCAGTAGTATAGACAGGGGGATTTCTGGCTACACCTTC.

A single count supports this clone. The chain employs TRBV19 and TRBJ1-5, with a possible D match to TRBD1 (5 bases). The CDR3 contains 13 residues. Germline CDR1 and CDR2: LNHDA and SQIVND (reference sequence). V was cut by 6 bases and J by 9 bases, with 15 bases left in between. CDR3 sequence: CASSQGLQGPQHF. The CDR3 coding sequence is TGTGCCAGTAGCCAGGGCCTCCAGGGGCCCCAGCATTTT.

The J gene is TRBJ1-6, the V gene TRBV2; TRBD1 matches 8 bases. CDR1 and CDR2 (germline): SNHLY, FYNNEI. J lost 3 bases, V lost 5 bases, and 3 bases had no gene match. The CDR3 loop spans 15 amino acids. The CDR3 DNA follows: TGTGCCAGCAGTTCCGACAGGGGCTATAATTCACCCCTCCACTTT. Its translation is CASSSDRGYNSPLHF.